This T cell receptor beta chain was identified during a study of post-analysis software for immune sequencing data. Background on the study: Recorded disease courses covered relapsing-remitting, secondary progressive and progressive-relapsing multiple sclerosis. Some patients had no subtype annotation. Whole-study findings and limits: There were five TRBV segments more frequent in patients than controls, and TRBV5-6, TRBV5-1 and TRBV20-1 were among them.

Sequencing libraries made from TCR beta cDNA carried unique molecular identifiers. cDNA molecules numbering 450,000 to 650,000 came from approximately 0.91 to 9.4 million T cells. Each CDR3 protein gets one entry after TCRdb re-called the PCR reads with MiXCR. The data hold about 820,000 distinct CDR3 sequences, with around 50% observed a single time. With respect to this clonotype: Antigen unknown. A single base separates this from a much larger clone, so it may be a read error.

The CDR3 is made up of 15 amino acids. Germline V gene data show CDR1 as ENHRY and CDR2 as SYGVKD. The sequence came from a girl between 5 and 17 years old with multiple sclerosis. The material sequenced was blood. V is TRBV10-3 and J is TRBJ2-4; D is perhaps TRBD2 (5 bases). The better agreement between TRBJ2-5 and the DNA end casts doubt on the J call. In DNA form, the CDR3 reads TGTGCCATCAGTGAGTCAAGAGCGGCCGGCGAGACCCAGTACTTC. Translated, it gives CAISESRAAGETQYF.